Given below is one TCR beta chain in context. Its antigen is undetermined. Using immunoSEQ multiplex PCR, the repertoire was profiled, and TCRdb retains in-frame clones only, with some absent. The table lists roughly 86,000 clones, about 93% of them singletons, with approximately 1.2% in the top ten. The sample originates from a study of OX40 agonist ivuxolimab in advanced cancers. On the study more broadly: Across the patients, intravenous ivuxolimab was delivered every 2 weeks at 0.01 to 10 mg/kg.

CDR1 and CDR2 from the germline V gene are SNHLY and FYNNEI. V lost 4 bases and J 7 bases, leaving 10 bases between the germline ends. This CDR3 is 13 amino acids long. Study conclusions and caveats: On average, CD8+ T cells had more expanded clones than CD4+.

The source material was CD4+ or CD8+ T cells sorted from blood, sampled in a trial of the OX40 agonist ivuxolimab. This receptor was identified in an adult with an advanced solid tumor such as melanoma, head and neck, liver or kidney cancer. The chain combines TRBV2 with TRBJ1-4; D may be TRBD1 (5 bases). The CDR3 sequence is CASSGDFGEKLFF. Here the CDR3 DNA reads TGTGCCAGCAGTGGGGACTTTGGTGAAAAACTGTTTTTT.